This TCR beta chain appears in the sequencing data of a study of beta chain features in type 1 diabetes. Study outcomes and limitations: The VDJ junctions of type 1 diabetes patients carried fewer insertions and more deletions. Moderate yet significant TCRB CDR3 shortening was seen in Type 1 diabetes patients in all four CD4+ subsets. The study left unresolved whether HLA type influences TCRB rearrangement.

The investigators reverse transcribed all of the isolated RNA, so they sequenced expressed TCRB transcripts. Read counts averaged roughly 3.5 million for samples of naive, central memory and regulatory T cells. Clones were read by immunoSEQ multiplex PCR, and TCRdb kept only the in-frame ones, dropping some. The sample includes about 370,000 clones, over 9% of them seen just once. This clone was detected a few times. Its antigen is unknown. CDR1 is SQVTM and CDR2 is ANQGSEA in the germline V gene. With 0 bases removed from V and 12 bases from J, the gap between germline ends came to 18 bases. CDR3 size: 13 residues. CD4+ cells of the naive, central memory, regulatory and stem cell-like memory types were sorted via CD45RO/CCR7/CD25/CD127/CD95/CD27.

This chain joins TRBV29-1 and TRBJ2-7; D is perhaps TRBD1 (5 bases). What was sequenced was central memory CD4+ T cells from blood. The clonotype originates from a man aged 25 to 40 with type 1 diabetes. CDR3: CSVEDYRTKFTYF. CDR3 bases: TGCAGCGTTGAAGATTACAGGACAAAGTTTACGTACTTC.